This TCR beta chain was profiled in a study of beta chain features in type 1 diabetes. This clone was picked up a small number of times. What it binds is unknown. Findings and caveats of the study: TCRB CDR3s from Type 1 diabetes patients were moderately but significantly shorter in all four CD4+ subsets.

Markers CD45RO/CCR7/CD25/CD127/CD95/CD27 served to sort CD4+ naive, central memory, regulatory and stem cell-like memory cells. The CDR3 is 16 residues long. The germline gives CDR1 MNHEY, CDR2 SMNVEV (reference sequence). V was pared by 6 bases and J by 4 bases, with 12 bases of the junction left unmatched. The entirety of the isolated RNA underwent reverse transcription, so expressed TCRB transcripts were sequenced. TCRdb's table, derived via immunoSEQ multiplex PCR, lists solely in-frame clones and lacks some. This sample yields 50,000 or so clones, of which 42% are seen a single time; around 1.5% belongs to the top ten.

This sequence joins TRBV27 and TRBJ2-3; 8 positions agree with TRBD2. The TCR comes from a man aged 25-40 years with type 1 diabetes. Source material: Tregs from blood. CDR3 sequence reads: CASRTGLEYRADTQYF. CDR3 nucleotide sequence: TGTGCCAGCAGAACGGGACTAGAATATAGAGCAGATACGCAGTATTTT.